This T cell receptor (beta chain) was profiled in a study of regulatory T cells in long-lasting Graves disease. Germline CDR1 is LGHNT and CDR2 is FRNRAP. This CDR3 has 15 amino acids. With iRepertoire HTBI primers and Arm-PCR of CDR3 regions, TCR beta libraries were built. TCRdb reprocessed the multiplex PCR reads via MiXCR and lists one record per CDR3 protein. The table includes under 500,000 distinct CDR3 sequences, about a fifth detected once. Time point in this sample: persistent/refractory GD, antithyroid drugs over 5 years with positive TRAb. RNA from PBMCs was the source of the TCR library. This clonotype was seen at least ten times. Compared with germline, one end of the junction differs, possibly owing to a read error.

Here the sequenced sample was peripheral blood mononuclear cells (PBMCs), taken when the disease was refractory, from a patient treated with antithyroid drugs. This receptor was identified in a female donor with Graves disease. V usage is TRBV12-5 and J usage is TRBJ2-2; D is possibly TRBD1 (6 bases). The CDR3 DNA is TGTGCTAGTAGTTTCAGGGGAACGAACACCGGGGAGCTGTTTTTT. It is translated as CASSFRGTNTGELFF. Together with reference TRBV12-5 and TRBJ2-2, the CDR3 gives the full variable domain: DARVTQTPRHKVTEMGQEVTMRCQPILGHNTVFWYRQTMMQGLELLAYFRNRAPLDDSGMPKDRFSAEMPDATLATLKIQPSEPRDSAVYFCASSFRGTNTGELFFGEGSRLTVL.